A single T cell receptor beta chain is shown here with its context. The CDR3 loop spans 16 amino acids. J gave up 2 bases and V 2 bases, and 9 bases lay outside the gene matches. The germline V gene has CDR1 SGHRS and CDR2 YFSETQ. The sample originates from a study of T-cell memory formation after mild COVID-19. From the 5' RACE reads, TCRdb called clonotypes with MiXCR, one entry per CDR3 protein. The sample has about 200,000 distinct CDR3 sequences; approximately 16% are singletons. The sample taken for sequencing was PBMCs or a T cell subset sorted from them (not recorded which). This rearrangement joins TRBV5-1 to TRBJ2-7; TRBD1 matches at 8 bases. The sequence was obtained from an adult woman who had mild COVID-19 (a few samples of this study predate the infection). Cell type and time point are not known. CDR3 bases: TGCGCCAGCAGCTTATCCCGACAGGGGACGACCTACGAGCAGTACTTC. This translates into CASSLSRQGTTYEQYF.